This T cell receptor beta chain was recorded in a study of blood T cell repertoires in COVID-19. Study-wide context: T cells, B-cell-depleted T cells, or PBMCs supplied cDNA or gDNA.

The repertoire was sequenced with immunoSEQ multiplex PCR; TCRdb's copy has only in-frame clones and lacks some. The repertoire consists of some 180,000 clones, with around 83% occurring once and the leading ten covering around 23%. Germline V CDR1 and CDR2: SNHLY, FYNNEI. Trimming removed 0 bases from V and 2 bases from J, with 9 bases in between. The length of the CDR3 is 15 residues. Sequenced: PBMCs or T cells enriched from blood (not recorded which). The chain joins TRBV2 to TRBJ2-3; perhaps TRBD2 as D (6 bases). The sequence came from a woman aged 40 to 49 in a cohort exposed to, infected with or recovered from COVID-19 (not recorded which). The CDR3, as DNA: TGTGCCAGCAGTGAAGCTGGAGGGTACACAGATACGCAGTATTTT. This translates into CASSEAGGYTDTQYF.